This T cell receptor beta chain was profiled in a study of T cells after yellow fever vaccination. The germline V and J ends were trimmed by 0 bases and 3 bases, with 7 bases remaining between them. CDR1 is SGDLS and CDR2 is YYNGEE in the germline V gene. The CDR3 runs 14 residues. TCRdb analysed the 5' RACE reads with MiXCR anew, one entry per CDR3 protein. The data show 300,000 to 400,000 distinct CDR3 sequences, about 12% seen once. This receptor was identified in a young man who received the YFV17D yellow fever vaccine. Here the sequenced sample was CD4+ T cells sorted from PBMCs, taken 15 days after the yellow fever booster vaccination. V gene TRBV9 combines with J gene TRBJ1-5, with D unclear. The CDR3 region has the DNA TGTGCCAGCAGCGTAGGCAGCTCCAATCAGCCCCAGCATTTT. It encodes CASSVGSSNQPQHF.